A selection of T cell receptor beta chains follows, all from one sample in a study of T cell responses to AZD1222 COVID-19 vaccine. The repertoire was sequenced with immunoSEQ multiplex PCR; TCRdb's copy has only in-frame clones and lacks some. The data show around 80,000 clones, approximately 90% seen once. The source was peripheral blood, collected on day 0 of AZD1222 vaccination. These receptors were obtained from an adult in good health. Each CDR3 is given with its conserved first and last residue. The order of the fields is clone size, J gene, V gene, D gene, CDR3 DNA, CDR3 protein. A D gene is named only where the DNA matches it firmly. For some rows the clone size is stated as once, few or many, or as a class when expanded; others skip it.

abundance: .
j_gene: TRBJ2-1
v_gene: TRBV10-3
d_gene: TRBD1
CDR3nt: TGTGCCATCAGTGTCCCGGGACAGTCCAATGAGCAGTTCTTC
CDR3aa: CAISVPGQSNEQFF

abundance: .
j_gene: TRBJ1-3
v_gene: TRBV7-9
d_gene: .
CDR3nt: TGTGCCAGCAGCCAGGGTGGAGCAGGAAACACCATATATTTT
CDR3aa: CASSQGGAGNTIYF

abundance: .
j_gene: TRBJ1-2
v_gene: TRBV16
d_gene: .
CDR3nt: TGTGCCAGCAGCCAACCGGTCGACTATGGCTACACCTTC
CDR3aa: CASSQPVDYGYTF

abundance: .
j_gene: TRBJ1-4
v_gene: TRBV18
d_gene: TRBD1
CDR3nt: TGTGCCAGCTCACCGTCGACAGGGGATGGAAAACTGTTTTTT
CDR3aa: CASSPSTGDGKLFF

abundance: .
j_gene: TRBJ1-6
v_gene: TRBV19
d_gene: .
CDR3nt: TGTGCCAGTAACTTCCAGGGTGATAATTCACCCCTCCACTTT
CDR3aa: CASNFQGDNSPLHF

abundance: .
j_gene: TRBJ1-6
v_gene: TRBV30
d_gene: .
CDR3nt: TGTGCCTGGAGTCTCAAAGACGGGGACGGTTCACCCCTCCACTTT
CDR3aa: CAWSLKDGDGSPLHF

abundance: once
j_gene: TRBJ1-5
v_gene: TRBV6-1
d_gene: .
CDR3nt: TGTGCCAGCAGTGAATCGAACACCTATAGCAATCAGCCCCAGCATTTT
CDR3aa: CASSESNTYSNQPQHF

abundance: few
j_gene: TRBJ1-2
v_gene: TRBV4-1
d_gene: TRBD1
CDR3nt: TGCGCCAGCAGCCAAGCAGGGGGGTCCAACTATGGCTACACCTTC
CDR3aa: CASSQAGGSNYGYTF

abundance: .
j_gene: TRBJ2-7
v_gene: TRBV6-5
d_gene: .
CDR3nt: TGTGCCAGCAGTTATTCAGGGACTCCTTGGAACGAGCAGTACTTC
CDR3aa: CASSYSGTPWNEQYF

abundance: .
j_gene: TRBJ1-1
v_gene: TRBV6-5
d_gene: .
CDR3nt: TGTGCCAGCAGTTACTCGAGTGCGGGCACTGAAGCTTTCTTT
CDR3aa: CASSYSSAGTEAFF

abundance: .
j_gene: TRBJ1-3
v_gene: TRBV9
d_gene: .
CDR3nt: TGTGCCAGCAGCGTGACTACAGGGTTCTCTGGAAACACCATATATTTT
CDR3aa: CASSVTTGFSGNTIYF

abundance: .
j_gene: TRBJ2-7
v_gene: TRBV5-1
d_gene: TRBD1
CDR3nt: TGCGCCAGCAGCTGGGACAGGGGCACCTACGAGCAGTACTTC
CDR3aa: CASSWDRGTYEQYF

abundance: .
j_gene: TRBJ2-5
v_gene: TRBV5-1
d_gene: .
CDR3nt: TGCGCCAGCAGCTTTTTCGGAGGGGAAGAGACCCAGTACTTC
CDR3aa: CASSFFGGEETQYF

abundance: .
j_gene: TRBJ2-2
v_gene: TRBV29-1
d_gene: .
CDR3nt: TGCAGCGTTGACAGGGGGAACACCGGGGAGCTGTTTTTT
CDR3aa: CSVDRGNTGELFF

abundance: .
j_gene: TRBJ1-5
v_gene: TRBV19
d_gene: .
CDR3nt: TGTGCCAGTATGAATCCAAGGACATACCAGCATTTT
CDR3aa: CASMNPRTYQHF

abundance: once
j_gene: TRBJ1-1
v_gene: TRBV11-2
d_gene: .
CDR3nt: TGTGCCAGCAGCGTCCACAGCGGCACTGAAGCTTTCTTT
CDR3aa: CASSVHSGTEAFF

abundance: .
j_gene: TRBJ2-5
v_gene: TRBV4-2
d_gene: TRBD2
CDR3nt: TGTGCCAGCAGCCTCCGAGGCGCTAGCGGGGGGAATCCGCAAGAGACCCAGTACTTC
CDR3aa: CASSLRGASGGNPQETQYF

abundance: .
j_gene: TRBJ2-1
v_gene: TRBV2
d_gene: TRBD2
CDR3nt: TGTGCCAGCAGTGGACCTAGCGGGGGGGCCCGGGAGCAGTTCTTC
CDR3aa: CASSGPSGGAREQFF